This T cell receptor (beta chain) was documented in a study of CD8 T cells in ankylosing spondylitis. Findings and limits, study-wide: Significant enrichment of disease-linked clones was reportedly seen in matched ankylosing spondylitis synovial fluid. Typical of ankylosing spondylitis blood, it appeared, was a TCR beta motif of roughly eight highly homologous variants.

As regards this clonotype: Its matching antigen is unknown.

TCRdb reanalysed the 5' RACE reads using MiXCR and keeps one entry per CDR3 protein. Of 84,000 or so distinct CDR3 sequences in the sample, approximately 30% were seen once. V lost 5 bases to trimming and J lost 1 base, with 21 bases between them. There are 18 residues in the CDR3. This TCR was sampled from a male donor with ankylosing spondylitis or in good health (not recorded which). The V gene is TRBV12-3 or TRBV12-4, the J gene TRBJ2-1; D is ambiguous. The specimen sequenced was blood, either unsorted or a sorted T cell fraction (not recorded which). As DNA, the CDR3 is TGTGCCAGCAGTCGTATGGCTGACTCTCCCCCTTCCTACAATGAGCAGTTCTTC. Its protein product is CASSRMADSPPSYNEQFF.